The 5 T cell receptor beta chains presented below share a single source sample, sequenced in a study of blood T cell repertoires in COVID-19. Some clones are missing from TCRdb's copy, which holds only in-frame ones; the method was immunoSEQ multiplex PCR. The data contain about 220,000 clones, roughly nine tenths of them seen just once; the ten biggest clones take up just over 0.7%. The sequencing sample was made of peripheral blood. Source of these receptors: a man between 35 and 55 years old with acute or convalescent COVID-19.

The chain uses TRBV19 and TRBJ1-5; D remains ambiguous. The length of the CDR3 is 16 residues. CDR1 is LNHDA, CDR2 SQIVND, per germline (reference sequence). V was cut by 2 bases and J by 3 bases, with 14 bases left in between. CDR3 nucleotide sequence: TGTGCCAGTAGTATAAATAGCGGACGGATCAATCAGCCCCAGCATTTT. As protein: CASSINSGRINQPQHF.

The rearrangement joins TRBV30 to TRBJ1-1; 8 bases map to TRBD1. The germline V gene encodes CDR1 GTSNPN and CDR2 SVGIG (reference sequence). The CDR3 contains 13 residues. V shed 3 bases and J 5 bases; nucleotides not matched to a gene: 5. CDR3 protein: CAWSRGQGTEAFF. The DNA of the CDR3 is TGTGCCTGGAGCAGGGGGCAGGGGACTGAAGCTTTCTTT.

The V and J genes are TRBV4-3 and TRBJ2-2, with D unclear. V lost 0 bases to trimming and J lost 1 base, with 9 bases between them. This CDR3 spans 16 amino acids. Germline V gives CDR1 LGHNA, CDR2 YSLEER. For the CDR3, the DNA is TGCGCCAGCAGCCAAGACCGCTCCAGGAACACCGGGGAGCTGTTTTTT. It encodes CASSQDRSRNTGELFF.

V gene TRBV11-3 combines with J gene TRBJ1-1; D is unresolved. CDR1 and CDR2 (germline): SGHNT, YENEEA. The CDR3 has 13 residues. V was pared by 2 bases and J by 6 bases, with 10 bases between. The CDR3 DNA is TGTGCCAGCAGCTTATCTTACGGAGCTGAAGCTTTCTTT. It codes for CASSLSYGAEAFF.

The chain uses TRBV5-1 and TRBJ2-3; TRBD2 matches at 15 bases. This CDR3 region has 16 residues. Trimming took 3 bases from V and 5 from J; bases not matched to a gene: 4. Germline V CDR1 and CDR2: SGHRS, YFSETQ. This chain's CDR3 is CASSSRTSGGVDTQYF. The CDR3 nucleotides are TGCGCCAGCAGCTCCCGGACTAGCGGGGGGGTAGATACGCAGTATTTT.